The clone carrying this T cell receptor beta chain has more than one count but fewer than ten. As yet, its antigen is unknown. Every donor gave around 10 milliliters of peripheral blood. A second PCR, run for about 6 to 11 cycles, used a sample-barcoded 5' primer plus a J-beta primer mix. TCRdb re-called the 5' RACE reads through MiXCR, storing one row per CDR3 protein. This sample has roughly 900,000 distinct CDR3 sequences, with about 30% found just once. The record originates from a study of blood T cells in healthy people across ages. Study results and limitations: As naive T cell percentage varied, TCR beta diversity correlated strongly with it.

CDR3 size: 16 residues. Between the trimmed V and J ends, which lost 0 bases and 4 bases, there was a span of 15 bases. CDR1 is SGHRS and CDR2 is YFSETQ in the germline V gene. This receptor was taken from a woman aged 80 or older in good health. This chain connects TRBV5-1 to TRBJ2-3; D may be TRBD1 (6 bases). Sequencing input: blood. CDR3: CASSLGTGSGSDTQYF. The DNA of the CDR3 is TGCGCCAGCAGCTTGGGCACAGGGTCTGGCTCAGATACGCAGTATTTT.